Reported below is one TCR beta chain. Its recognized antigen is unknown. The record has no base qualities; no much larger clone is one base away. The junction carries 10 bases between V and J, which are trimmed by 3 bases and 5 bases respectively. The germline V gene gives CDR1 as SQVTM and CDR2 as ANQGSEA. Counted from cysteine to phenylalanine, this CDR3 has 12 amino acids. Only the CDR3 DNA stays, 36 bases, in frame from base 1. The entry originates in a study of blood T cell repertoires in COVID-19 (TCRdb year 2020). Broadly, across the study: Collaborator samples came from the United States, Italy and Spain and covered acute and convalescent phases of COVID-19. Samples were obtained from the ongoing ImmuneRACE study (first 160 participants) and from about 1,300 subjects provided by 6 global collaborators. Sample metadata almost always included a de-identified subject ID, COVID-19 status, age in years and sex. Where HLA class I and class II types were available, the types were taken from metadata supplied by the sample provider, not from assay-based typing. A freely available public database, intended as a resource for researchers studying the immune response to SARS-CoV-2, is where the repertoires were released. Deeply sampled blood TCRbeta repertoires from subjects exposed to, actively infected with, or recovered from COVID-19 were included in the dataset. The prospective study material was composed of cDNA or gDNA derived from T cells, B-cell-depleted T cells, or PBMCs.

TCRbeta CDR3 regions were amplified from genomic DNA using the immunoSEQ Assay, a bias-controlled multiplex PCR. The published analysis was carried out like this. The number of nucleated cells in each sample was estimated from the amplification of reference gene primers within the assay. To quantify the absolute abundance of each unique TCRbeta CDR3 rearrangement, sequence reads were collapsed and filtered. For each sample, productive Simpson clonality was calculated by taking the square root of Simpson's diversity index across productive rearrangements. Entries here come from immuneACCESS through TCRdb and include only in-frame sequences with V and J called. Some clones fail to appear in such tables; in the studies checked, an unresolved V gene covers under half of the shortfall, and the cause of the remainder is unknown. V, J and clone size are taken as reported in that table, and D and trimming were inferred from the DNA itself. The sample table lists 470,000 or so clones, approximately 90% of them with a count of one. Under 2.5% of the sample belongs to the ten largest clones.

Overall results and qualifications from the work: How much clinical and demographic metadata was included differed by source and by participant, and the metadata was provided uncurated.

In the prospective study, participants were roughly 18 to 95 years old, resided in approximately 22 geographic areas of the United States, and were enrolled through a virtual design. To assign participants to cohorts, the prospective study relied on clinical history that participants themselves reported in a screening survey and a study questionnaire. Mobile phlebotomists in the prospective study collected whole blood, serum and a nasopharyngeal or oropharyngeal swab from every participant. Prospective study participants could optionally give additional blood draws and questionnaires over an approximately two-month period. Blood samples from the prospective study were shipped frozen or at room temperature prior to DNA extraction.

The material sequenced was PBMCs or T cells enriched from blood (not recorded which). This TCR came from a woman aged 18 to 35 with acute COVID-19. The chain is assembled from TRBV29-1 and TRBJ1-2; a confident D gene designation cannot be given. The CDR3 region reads CSVDTVDYGYTF. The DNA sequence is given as TGCAGCGTTGATACCGTAGATTATGGCTACACCTTC.